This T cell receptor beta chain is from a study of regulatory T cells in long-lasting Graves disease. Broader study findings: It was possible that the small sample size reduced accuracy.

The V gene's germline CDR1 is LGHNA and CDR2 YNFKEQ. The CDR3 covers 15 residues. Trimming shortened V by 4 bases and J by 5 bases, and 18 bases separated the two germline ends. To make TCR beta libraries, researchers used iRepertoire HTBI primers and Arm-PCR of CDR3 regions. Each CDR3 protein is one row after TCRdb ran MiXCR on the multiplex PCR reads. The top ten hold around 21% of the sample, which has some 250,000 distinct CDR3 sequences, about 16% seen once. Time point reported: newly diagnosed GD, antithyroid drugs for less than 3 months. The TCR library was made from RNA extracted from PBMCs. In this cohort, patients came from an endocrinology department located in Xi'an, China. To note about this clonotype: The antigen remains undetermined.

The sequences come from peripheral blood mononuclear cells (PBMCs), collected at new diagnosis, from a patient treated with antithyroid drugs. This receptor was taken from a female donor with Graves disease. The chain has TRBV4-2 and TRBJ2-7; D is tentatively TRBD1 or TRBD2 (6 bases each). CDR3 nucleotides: TGTGCCAGCAGCCGCCAATGGGACTCAGGGGACGAGCAGTACTTC. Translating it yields CASSRQWDSGDEQYF.